This TCR beta chain was documented in a study of human versus mouse CDR3 diversity and MHC coevolution. V lost 5 bases to trimming and J lost 7 bases, with 18 bases between them. CDR3 length equals 15 residues. Germline lookup yields CDR1 LNHDA and CDR2 SQIVND (reference sequence). On this clone itself: The target antigen is unknown.

The data were produced by immunoSEQ multiplex PCR, yet TCRdb's version contains in-frame clones alone and is incomplete. The top ten hold 0.15% of the sample, which has about 77,000 clones, around 90% seen once. Findings and caveats of the study: A handful of MHC II alleles selected the human T cells.

The receptor's source is a person aged 25-75 years in good health. The chain employs TRBV19 and TRBJ1-5, with D maybe TRBD1 (6 bases). The specimen was naive CD4+ T cells from blood. Subset of the sample: CD45RO-negative CD62L-positive naive CD4 T cells. DNA for the CDR3: TGTGCCAGTAGTTCGAGACAGGCTTTCCGGCAGCCCCAGCATTTT. The encoded protein is CASSSRQAFRQPQHF.